Sequencing of this T cell receptor (beta chain) was carried out in a study of blood T cell repertoires in COVID-19. In this sample, this clone turned up a few times. Germline values: CDR1 SGDLS, CDR2 YYNGEE. The CDR3 covers 14 residues. V was cut by 2 bases and J by 5 bases, with 8 bases left in between. In the authors' methods: It was from reference gene primer amplification that nucleated cell counts were estimated. Here immunoSEQ multiplex PCR was the method, and the copy in TCRdb shows in-frame clones only, minus some. V and J calls plus clone size are reproduced from that table; the DNA served to infer D and trimming. The sample lists over 65,000 clones; roughly 80% were seen once.

The chain uses TRBV9 and TRBJ1-6; D is ambiguous. Sequencing was carried out using peripheral blood. The source of this sequence is a woman in her 40s with active or convalescent COVID-19. The CDR3 sequence: CASSVWENNSPLHF. The DNA for the CDR3 is TGTGCCAGCAGCGTTTGGGAGAATAATTCACCCCTCCACTTT. The variable domain in full, with the rest retrieved from reference TRBV9 and TRBJ1-6, is DSGVTQTPKHLITATGQRVTLRCSPRSGDLSVYWYQQSLDQGLQFLIQYYNGEERAKGNILERFSAQQFPDLHSELNLSSLELGDSALYFCASSVWENNSPLHFGNGTRLTVT.